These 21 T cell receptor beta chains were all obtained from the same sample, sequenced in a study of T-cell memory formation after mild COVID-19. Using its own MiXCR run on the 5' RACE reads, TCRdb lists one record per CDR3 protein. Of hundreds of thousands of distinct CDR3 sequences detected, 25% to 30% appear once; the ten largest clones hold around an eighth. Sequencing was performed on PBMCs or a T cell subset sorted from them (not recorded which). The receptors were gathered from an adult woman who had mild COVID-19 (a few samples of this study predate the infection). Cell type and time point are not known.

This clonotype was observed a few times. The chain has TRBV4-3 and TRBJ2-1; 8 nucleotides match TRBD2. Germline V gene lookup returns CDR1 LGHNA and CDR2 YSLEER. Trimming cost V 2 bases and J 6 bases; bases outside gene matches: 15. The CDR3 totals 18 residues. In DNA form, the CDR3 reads TGCGCCAGCAGCCAAAGTTTGAAGCGGGAGAGACCCTCCAATGAGCAGTTCTTC. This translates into CASSQSLKRERPSNEQFF.

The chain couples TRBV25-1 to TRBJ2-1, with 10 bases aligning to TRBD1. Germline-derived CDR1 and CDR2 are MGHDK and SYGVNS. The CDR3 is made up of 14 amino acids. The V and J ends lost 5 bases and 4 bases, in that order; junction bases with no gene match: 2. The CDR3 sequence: CASSRGQGYNEQFF. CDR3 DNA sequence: TGTGCCAGCAGTCGGGGACAGGGGTACAATGAGCAGTTCTTC.

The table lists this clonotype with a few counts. The CDR3 DNA follows: TGTGCCAGCAGTTCTGGGGGGTTTGTCGGCTACACCTTC. Amino acid sequence: CASSSGGFVGYTF. The chain has TRBV6-6 and TRBJ1-2, with a tentative D call TRBD1 (5 bases). CDR1 is MNHNY and CDR2 is SVGAGI in the germline V gene (reference sequence). V lost 4 bases to trimming and J lost 8 bases, with 14 bases between them. CDR3 size: 13 residues.

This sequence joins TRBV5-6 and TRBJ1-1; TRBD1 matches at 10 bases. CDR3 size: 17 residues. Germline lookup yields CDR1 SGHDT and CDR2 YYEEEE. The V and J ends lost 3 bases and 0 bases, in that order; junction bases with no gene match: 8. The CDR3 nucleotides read TGTGCCAGCAGCTCCGGGACAGGGGTAAACATGAACACTGAAGCTTTCTTT. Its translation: CASSSGTGVNMNTEAFF.

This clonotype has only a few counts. DNA for the CDR3: TGTGCCAGCAGTTTACCGAGGAGCTCTGGGGCCAACGTCCTGACTTTC. Translating it yields CASSLPRSSGANVLTF. The chain joins TRBV12-3 or TRBV12-4 to TRBJ2-6; D remains ambiguous. CDR3 length equals 16 residues. The germline V and J ends were trimmed by 2 bases and 0 bases, with 8 bases remaining between them.

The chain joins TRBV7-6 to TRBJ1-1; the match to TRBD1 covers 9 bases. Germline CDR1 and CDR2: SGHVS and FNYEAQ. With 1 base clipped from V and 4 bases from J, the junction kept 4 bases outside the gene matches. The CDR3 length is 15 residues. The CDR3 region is CASSLERTGATEAFF. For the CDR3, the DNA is TGTGCCAGCAGCTTAGAGAGGACAGGGGCCACTGAAGCTTTCTTT.

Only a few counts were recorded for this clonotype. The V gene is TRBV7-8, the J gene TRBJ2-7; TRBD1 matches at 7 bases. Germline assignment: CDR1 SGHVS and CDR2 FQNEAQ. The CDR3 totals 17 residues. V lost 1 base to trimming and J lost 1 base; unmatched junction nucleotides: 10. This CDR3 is CASSLGRGGALSYEQYF. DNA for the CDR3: TGTGCCAGCAGCTTAGGGCGAGGGGGCGCATTATCCTACGAGCAGTACTTC. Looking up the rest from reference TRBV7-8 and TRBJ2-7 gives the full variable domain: GAGVSQSPRYKVAKRGQDVALRCDPISGHVSLFWYQQALGQGPEFLTYFQNEAQLDKSGLPSDRFFAERPEGSVSTLKIQRTQQEDSAVYLCASSLGRGGALSYEQYFGPGTRLTVT.

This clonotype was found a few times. The CDR3 DNA reads TGTGCCAGCAGCTTAAGTAGGAATGAGCAGTTCTTC. Residues: CASSLSRNEQFF. The chain is built from TRBV7-3 and TRBJ2-1; D remains ambiguous. CDR3 length equals 12 residues. In germline, CDR1 is SGHTA, CDR2 FQGTGA. Between the trimmed V and J ends, which lost 1 base and 7 bases, there was a span of 5 bases.

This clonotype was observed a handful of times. CDR3 region: CASSPDSYQETQYF. The CDR3 nucleotides read TGTGCCAGCAGCCCAGACAGTTACCAAGAGACCCAGTACTTC. The V call is TRBV7-9, the J call TRBJ2-5, with D possibly TRBD1 on 5 matching bases. Looked up from germline, CDR1 is SEHNR and CDR2 is FQNEAQ (reference sequence). The CDR3 loop spans 14 amino acids. V was shortened by 5 bases and J by 0 bases, with 10 bases between the two germline ends.

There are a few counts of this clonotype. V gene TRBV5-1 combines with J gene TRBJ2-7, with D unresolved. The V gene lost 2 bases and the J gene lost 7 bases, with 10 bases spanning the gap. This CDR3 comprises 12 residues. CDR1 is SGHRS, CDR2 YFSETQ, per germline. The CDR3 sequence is CASSLGSGEQYF. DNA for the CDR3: TGCGCCAGCAGCTTAGGTTCTGGGGAGCAGTACTTC.

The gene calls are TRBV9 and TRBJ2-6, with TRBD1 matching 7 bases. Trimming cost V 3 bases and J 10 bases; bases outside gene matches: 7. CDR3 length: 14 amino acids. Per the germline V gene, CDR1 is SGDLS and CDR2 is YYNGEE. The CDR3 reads CASSGATGMNVLTF. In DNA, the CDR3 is TGTGCCAGCAGCGGGGCGACAGGGATGAACGTCCTGACTTTC. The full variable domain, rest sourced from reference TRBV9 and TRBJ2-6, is DSGVTQTPKHLITATGQRVTLRCSPRSGDLSVYWYQQSLDQGLQFLIQYYNGEERAKGNILERFSAQQFPDLHSELNLSSLELGDSALYFCASSGATGMNVLTFGAGSRLTVL.

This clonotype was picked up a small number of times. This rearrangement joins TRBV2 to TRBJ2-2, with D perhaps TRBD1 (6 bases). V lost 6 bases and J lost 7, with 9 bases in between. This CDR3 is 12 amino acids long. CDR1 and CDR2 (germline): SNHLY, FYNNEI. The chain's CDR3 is CASSPGVGELFF. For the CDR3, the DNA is TGTGCCAGCAGCCCAGGGGTCGGGGAGCTGTTTTTT.

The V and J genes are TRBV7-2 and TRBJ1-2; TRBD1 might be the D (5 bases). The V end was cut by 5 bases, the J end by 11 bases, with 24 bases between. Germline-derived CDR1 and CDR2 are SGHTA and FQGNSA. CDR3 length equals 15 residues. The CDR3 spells CASSPRYGQGVGYTF. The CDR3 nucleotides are TGTGCCAGCAGCCCCAGATATGGGCAGGGAGTGGGTTACACCTTC.

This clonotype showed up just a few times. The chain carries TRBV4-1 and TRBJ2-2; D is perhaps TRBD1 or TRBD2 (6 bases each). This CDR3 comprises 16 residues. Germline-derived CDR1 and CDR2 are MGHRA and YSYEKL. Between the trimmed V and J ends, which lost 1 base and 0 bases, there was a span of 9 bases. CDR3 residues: CASSQVRGPNTGELFF. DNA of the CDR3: TGCGCCAGCAGCCAAGTCCGGGGGCCGAACACCGGGGAGCTGTTTTTT.

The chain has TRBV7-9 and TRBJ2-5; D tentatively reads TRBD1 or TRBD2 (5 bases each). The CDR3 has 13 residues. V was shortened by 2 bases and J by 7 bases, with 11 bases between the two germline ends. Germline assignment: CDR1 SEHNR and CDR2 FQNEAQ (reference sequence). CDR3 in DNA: TGTGCCAGCAGCTTACCGGGACCCTGGACCCAGTACTTC. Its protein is CASSLPGPWTQYF.

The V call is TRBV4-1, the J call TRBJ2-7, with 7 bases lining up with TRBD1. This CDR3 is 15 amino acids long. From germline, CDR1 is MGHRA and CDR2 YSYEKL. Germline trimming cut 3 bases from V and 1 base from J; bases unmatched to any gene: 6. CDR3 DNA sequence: TGCGCCAGCAGCCATCGTGACAGGGCTTCCTACGAGCAGTACTTC. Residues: CASSHRDRASYEQYF.

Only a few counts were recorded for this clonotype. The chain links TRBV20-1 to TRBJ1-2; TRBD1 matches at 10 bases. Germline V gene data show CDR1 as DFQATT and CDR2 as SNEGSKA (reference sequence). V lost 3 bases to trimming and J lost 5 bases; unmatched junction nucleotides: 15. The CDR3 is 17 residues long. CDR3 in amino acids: CSASAAPGQGLGYGYTF. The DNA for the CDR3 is TGCAGTGCTAGCGCCGCTCCGGGACAGGGGCTAGGATATGGCTACACCTTC.

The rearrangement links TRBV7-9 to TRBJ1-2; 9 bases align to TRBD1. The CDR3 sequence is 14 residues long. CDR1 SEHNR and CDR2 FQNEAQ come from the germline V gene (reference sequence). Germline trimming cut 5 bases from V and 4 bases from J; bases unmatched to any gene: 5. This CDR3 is CASSPTGGTYGYTF. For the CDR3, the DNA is TGTGCCAGCAGCCCGACAGGGGGTACCTATGGCTACACCTTC.

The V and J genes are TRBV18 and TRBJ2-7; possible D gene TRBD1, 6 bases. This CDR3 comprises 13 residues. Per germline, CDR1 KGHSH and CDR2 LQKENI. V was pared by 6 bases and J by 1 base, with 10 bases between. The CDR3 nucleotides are TGTGCCAGCTCCAACGGACAGTCCTACGAGCAGTACTTC. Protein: CASSNGQSYEQYF. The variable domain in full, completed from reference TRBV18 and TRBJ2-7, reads NAGVMQNPRHLVRRRGQEARLRCSPMKGHSHVYWYRQLPEEGLKFMVYLQKENIIDESGMPKERFSAEFPKEGPSILRIQQVVRGDSAAYFCASSNGQSYEQYFGPGTRLTVT.

The CDR3 is CASSPSGGAVTQYF. DNA of the CDR3: TGTGCCAGCAGCCCTAGCGGGGGGGCGGTTACGCAGTATTTT. This chain connects TRBV27 to TRBJ2-3, with 12 bases aligning to TRBD2. CDR1 is MNHEY, CDR2 SMNVEV, per germline (reference sequence). V gave up 6 bases and J gave up 8 bases; unmatched junction bases: 6. CDR3 length: 14 amino acids.

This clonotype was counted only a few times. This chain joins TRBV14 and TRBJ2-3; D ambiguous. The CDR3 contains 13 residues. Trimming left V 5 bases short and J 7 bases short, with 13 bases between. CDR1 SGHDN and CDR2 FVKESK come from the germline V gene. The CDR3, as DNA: TGTGCCAGCAGCAAGGCGTACGAGAATACGCAGTATTTT. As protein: CASSKAYENTQYF.